The 16 T cell receptor beta chains reported below all come from one sample, sequenced in a study of blood T cell repertoires in COVID-19. This table comes from immunoSEQ multiplex PCR, and its TCRdb copy is limited to in-frame clones, with some not included. The data show about 490,000 clones, with 80% to 90% seen just once and under 4% held by the top ten. Sequenced: peripheral blood. These receptors were taken from a human donor in a cohort sampled during active COVID-19.

The chain links TRBV30 to TRBJ1-2; D gene ambiguous. Germline V gives CDR1 GTSNPN, CDR2 SVGIG (reference sequence). With 3 bases removed from V and 0 bases from J, the gap between germline ends came to 14 bases. CDR3 length: 15 residues. The CDR3 DNA is TGTGCCTGGAGCGCCGCGGGCAGTCCTAACTATGGCTACACCTTC. Residues: CAWSAAGSPNYGYTF. Using reference TRBV30 and TRBJ1-2 for the parts outside the CDR3, the full variable domain is SQTIHQWPATLVQPVGSPLSLECTVEGTSNPNLYWYRQAAGRGLQLLFYSVGIGQISSEVPQNLSASRPQDRQFILSSKKLLLSDSGFYLCAWSAAGSPNYGYTFGSGTRLTVV.

V usage is TRBV28 and J usage is TRBJ2-7; D is possibly TRBD2 (6 bases). Trimming stripped 3 bases from V and 9 bases from J, with 18 bases between. Germline CDR1 MDHEN, CDR2 SYDVKM. This CDR3 has 14 amino acids. The CDR3 here is CASSFRGEVQGQYF. In nucleotides, the CDR3 is TGTGCCAGCAGTTTTCGCGGGGAGGTCCAGGGGCAGTACTTC. Filled out from reference TRBV28 and TRBJ2-7, the complete variable domain reads DVKVTQSSRYLVKRTGEKVFLECVQDMDHENMFWYRQDPGLGLRLIYFSYDVKMKEKGDIPEGYSVSREKKERFSLILESASTNQTSMYLCASSFRGEVQGQYFGPGTRLTVT.

V is TRBV24-1 and J is TRBJ1-5; D is perhaps TRBD1 (6 bases). Germline V gene lookup returns CDR1 KGHDR and CDR2 SFDVKD. Trimming left V 6 bases short and J 0 bases short, with 11 bases between. This CDR3 is built from 15 residues. CDR3 residues: CATSNTGSSNQPQHF. The CDR3 DNA follows: TGTGCCACCAGTAATACAGGGTCTAGCAATCAGCCCCAGCATTTT.

This clone was found a few times. The chain is built from TRBV4-3 and TRBJ1-3; the match to TRBD1 covers 7 bases. Trimming at V came to 4 bases and at J to 4 bases, leaving 4 bases not matched to a gene. The CDR3 loop spans 14 amino acids. Germline values: CDR1 LGHNA, CDR2 YSLEER. DNA for the CDR3: TGCGCCAGCAGCCCCGGGACAGTGGGAAACACCATATATTTT. Protein: CASSPGTVGNTIYF.

V and J are TRBV9 and TRBJ1-2; 7 bases map to TRBD1. The CDR3 runs 12 residues. Germline CDR1 is SGDLS and CDR2 is YYNGEE. Trimming at V came to 3 bases and at J to 6 bases, leaving 2 bases not matched to a gene. The CDR3 spells CASSATGDGYTF. CDR3 sequence (DNA): TGTGCCAGCAGCGCTACAGGGGATGGCTACACCTTC.

The chain couples TRBV28 to TRBJ1-2; maybe TRBD1 (6 bases). The ends were cut back, 5 bases at V and 0 bases at J, with 10 bases in the middle. The length of the CDR3 is 14 residues. CDR1 and CDR2 from the germline V gene are MDHEN and SYDVKM. In DNA, the CDR3 is TGTGCCAGCAGTCCCGGGACACCTAACTATGGCTACACCTTC. Translated: CASSPGTPNYGYTF.

This clone was detected only a few times. At the DNA level, this CDR3 is encoded by other sequences in the same sample as well. This sequence joins TRBV27 and TRBJ1-1, with 7 bases that match TRBD1. Trimming removed 2 bases from V and 1 base from J; junction bases left unmatched: 1. Germline loops: CDR1 MNHEY, CDR2 SMNVEV (reference sequence). The CDR3 is 14 residues long. This CDR3 is CASSLQGGNTEAFF. CDR3 DNA: TGTGCCAGCAGTTTACAGGGGGGGAACACTGAAGCTTTCTTT.

The chain uses TRBV28 and TRBJ2-2; 7 bases fit TRBD2. The CDR3 covers 15 residues. The junction had 13 bases not matched to a gene; V was cut back by 10 bases and J by 5 bases. The germline V gene has CDR1 MDHEN and CDR2 SYDVKM. This chain's CDR3 is CATGGSVPGTGELFF. CDR3 in DNA: TGTGCCACCGGCGGGAGCGTCCCGGGGACCGGGGAGCTGTTTTTT.

The chain recombines TRBV30 with TRBJ1-1; D remains ambiguous. This CDR3 is 13 amino acids long. Germline values: CDR1 GTSNPN, CDR2 SVGIG (reference sequence). V was clipped by 0 bases and J by 0 bases, with 5 bases between them. The CDR3 DNA reads as TGTGCCTGGAGTGTGCGGATGAACACTGAAGCTTTCTTT. Translating gives CAWSVRMNTEAFF.

The rearrangement joins TRBV24-1 to TRBJ1-2; D perhaps matches TRBD1 (5 bases). This CDR3 contains 13 residues. V was clipped by 6 bases and J by 4 bases, with 11 bases between them. Germline assignment: CDR1 KGHDR and CDR2 SFDVKD. CDR3 sequence: CATSPPGGYGYTF. The CDR3 DNA sequence: TGTGCCACCAGTCCGCCCGGGGGCTATGGCTACACCTTC.

The chain employs TRBV5-5 and TRBJ1-5, with D unresolved. The V and J ends lost 0 bases and 4 bases respectively, with 5 bases between them. This CDR3 has 13 amino acids. Per the germline V gene, CDR1 is SGHKS and CDR2 is YYEKEE (reference sequence). CDR3 coding DNA: TGTGCCAGCAGCTTGGGGGCGAATCAGCCCCAGCATTTT. Its translation: CASSLGANQPQHF. The full variable domain, its missing parts supplied by reference TRBV5-5 and TRBJ1-5, is DAGVTQSPTHLIKTRGQQVTLRCSPISGHKSVSWYQQVLGQGPQFIFQYYEKEERGRGNFPDRFSARQFPNYSSELNVNALLLGDSALYLCASSLGANQPQHFGDGTRLSIL.

This chain connects TRBV9 to TRBJ1-2, with D tentatively TRBD1 (5 bases). With 3 bases removed from V and 9 bases from J, the gap between germline ends came to 18 bases. The CDR3 loop spans 14 amino acids. Per the germline V gene, CDR1 is SGDLS and CDR2 is YYNGEE. The CDR3 DNA is TGTGCCAGCAGCGGAGGACCACTGGGGGGTAGCTACACCTTC. Its translation is CASSGGPLGGSYTF.

This clone came up a few times. This chain links TRBV19 with TRBJ2-7, with 9 bases identical to TRBD2. The V segment lost 8 bases and the J segment 7 bases; nucleotides outside the gene matches: 12. This CDR3 comprises 14 residues. Germline-derived CDR1 and CDR2 are LNHDA and SQIVND (reference sequence). CDR3: CASRPGLASPEQYF. DNA of the CDR3: TGTGCCAGTCGACCGGGACTAGCTTCCCCTGAGCAGTACTTC.

CDR3 sequence: CASSPVTGDDGYTF. For the CDR3, the DNA is TGTGCCAGCTCACCGGTTACAGGGGATGATGGCTACACCTTC. The V and J genes are TRBV18 and TRBJ1-2, with TRBD1 matching over 7 bases. With 3 bases clipped from V and 6 bases from J, the junction kept 7 bases outside the gene matches. CDR3 length: 14 amino acids. Germline CDR1 and CDR2: KGHSH and LQKENI. Filled out from reference TRBV18 and TRBJ1-2, the complete variable domain reads NAGVMQNPRHLVRRRGQEARLRCSPMKGHSHVYWYRQLPEEGLKFMVYLQKENIIDESGMPKERFSAEFPKEGPSILRIQQVVRGDSAAYFCASSPVTGDDGYTFGSGTRLTVV.

V usage is TRBV3-1 (or the pseudogene TRBV3-2) and J usage is TRBJ2-5; D is ambiguous. Deletions cut 0 bases from V and 1 base from J, with 12 bases between. Germline V gene sequence: CDR1 LGHDT, CDR2 YNNKEL (reference sequence). The length of the CDR3 is 16 residues. CDR3 amino acids: CASSQEYFNFQETQYF. For the CDR3, the DNA is TGTGCCAGCAGCCAAGAATATTTCAACTTCCAAGAGACCCAGTACTTC.

The chain couples TRBV19 to TRBJ1-2; D unresolved. The CDR3 covers 15 residues. V lost 7 bases, J lost 8 bases, and 23 bases lay in between. Germline V gene sequence: CDR1 LNHDA, CDR2 SQIVND (reference sequence). The CDR3 DNA reads as TGTGCCAGTACCCCTCAGGAGGCCACTCCGTGGGGCTACACCTTC. As protein: CASTPQEATPWGYTF.